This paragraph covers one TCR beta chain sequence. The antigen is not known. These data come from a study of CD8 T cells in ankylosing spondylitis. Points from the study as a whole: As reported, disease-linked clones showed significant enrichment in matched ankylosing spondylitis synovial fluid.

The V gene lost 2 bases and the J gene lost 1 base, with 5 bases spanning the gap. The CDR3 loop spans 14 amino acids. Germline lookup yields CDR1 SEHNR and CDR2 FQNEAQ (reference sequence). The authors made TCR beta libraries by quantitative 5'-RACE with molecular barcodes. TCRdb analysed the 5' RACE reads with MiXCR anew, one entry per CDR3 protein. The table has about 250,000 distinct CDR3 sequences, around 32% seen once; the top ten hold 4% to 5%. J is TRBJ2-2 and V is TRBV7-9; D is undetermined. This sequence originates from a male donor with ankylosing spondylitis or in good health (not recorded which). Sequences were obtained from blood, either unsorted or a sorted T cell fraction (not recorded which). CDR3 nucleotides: TGTGCCAGCAGCTTACTGCAGAACACCGGGGAGCTGTTTTTT. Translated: CASSLLQNTGELFF.